Reported below is one TCR beta chain. This specimen comes from a study of blood T cell repertoires in COVID-19. Study background: The study drew acute and convalescent COVID-19 samples from the United States, Italy and Spain. PBMCs, B-cell-depleted T cells, or T cells provided the cDNA or gDNA that made up the material.

With 1 base clipped from V and 5 bases from J, the junction kept 8 bases outside the gene matches. CDR3 length equals 15 residues. Germline V gene data show CDR1 as LGHDT and CDR2 as YNNKEL (reference sequence). Clones were read by immunoSEQ multiplex PCR, and TCRdb kept only the in-frame ones, dropping some. The sample holds about 240,000 clones; about 90% are singletons and the top ten take 6.2%. The sequence was collected from a man aged 55-75 years with acute or convalescent COVID-19. V and J are TRBV3-1 (or the pseudogene TRBV3-2) and TRBJ2-7, with 7 bases identical to TRBD2. Input material: peripheral blood. In nucleotides, the CDR3 is TGTGCCAGCAGCCAAGTAGGGCAGGGAGGGGACGAGCAGTACTTC. Amino acids: CASSQVGQGGDEQYF.